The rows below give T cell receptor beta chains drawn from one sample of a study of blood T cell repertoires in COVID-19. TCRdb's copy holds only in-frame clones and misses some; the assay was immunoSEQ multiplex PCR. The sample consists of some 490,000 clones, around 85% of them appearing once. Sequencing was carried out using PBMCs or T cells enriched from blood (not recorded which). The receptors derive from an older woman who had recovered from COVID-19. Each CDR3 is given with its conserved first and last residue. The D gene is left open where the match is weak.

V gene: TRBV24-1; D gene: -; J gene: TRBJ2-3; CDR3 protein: CATSSEKTDTQYF; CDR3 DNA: TGTGCCACCAGTTCAGAAAAGACAGATACGCAGTATTTT
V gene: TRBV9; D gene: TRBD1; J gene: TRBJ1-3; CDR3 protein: CASSATGTGTGNTIYF; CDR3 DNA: TGTGCCAGCAGCGCGACCGGGACAGGGACCGGAAACACCATATATTTT
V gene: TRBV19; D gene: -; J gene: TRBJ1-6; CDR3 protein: CASNDRSQLKDNSPLHF; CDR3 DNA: TGTGCCAGTAACGACAGGTCCCAGCTGAAAGATAATTCACCCCTCCACTTT
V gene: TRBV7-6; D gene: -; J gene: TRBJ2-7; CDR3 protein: CASSLALTGREQYF; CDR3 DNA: TGTGCCAGCAGCTTAGCGCTAACGGGTCGCGAGCAGTACTTC
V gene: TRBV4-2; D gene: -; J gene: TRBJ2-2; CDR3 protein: CASSPTLSGELFF; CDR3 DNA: TGTGCCAGCAGCCCCACTCTATCCGGGGAGCTGTTTTTT
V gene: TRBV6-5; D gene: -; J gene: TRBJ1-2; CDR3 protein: CASSNGGYGYTF; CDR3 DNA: TGTGCCAGCAGTAACGGGGGATATGGCTACACCTTC
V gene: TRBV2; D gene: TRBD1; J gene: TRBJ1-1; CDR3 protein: CASNSGTGGVKAFF; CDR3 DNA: TGTGCCAGCAACTCCGGGACAGGGGGCGTTAAGGCTTTCTTT
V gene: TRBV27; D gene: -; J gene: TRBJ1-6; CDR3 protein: CASSFWGVDSPLHF; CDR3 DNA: TGTGCCAGCAGTTTCTGGGGGGTAGATTCACCCCTCCACTTT
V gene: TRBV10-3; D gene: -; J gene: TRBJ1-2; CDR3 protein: CAISESLGDGYTF; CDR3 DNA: TGTGCCATCAGTGAGTCGTTAGGGGATGGCTACACCTTC
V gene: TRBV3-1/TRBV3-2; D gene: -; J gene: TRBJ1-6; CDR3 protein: CASSQDGAGNNSPLHF; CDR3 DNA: TGTGCCAGCAGCCAAGATGGGGCAGGGAATAATTCACCCCTCCACTTT
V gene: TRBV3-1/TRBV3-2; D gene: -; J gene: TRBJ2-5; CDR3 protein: CASSQRGGEETQYF; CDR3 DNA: TGTGCCAGCAGCCAAAGGGGCGGGGAAGAGACCCAGTACTTC
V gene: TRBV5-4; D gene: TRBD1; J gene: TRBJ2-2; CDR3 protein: CASSHPTGVTGELFF; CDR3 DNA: TGTGCCAGCAGCCATCCTACAGGGGTCACCGGGGAGCTGTTTTTT
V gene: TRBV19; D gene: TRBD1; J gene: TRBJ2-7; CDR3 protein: CASSGTGGPYEQYF; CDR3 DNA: TGTGCCAGTAGTGGGACAGGGGGTCCCTACGAGCAGTACTTC
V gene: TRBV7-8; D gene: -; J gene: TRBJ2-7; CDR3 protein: CASRHGRGGSYEQYF; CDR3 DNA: TGTGCCAGCAGGCACGGGCGGGGAGGATCCTACGAGCAGTACTTC
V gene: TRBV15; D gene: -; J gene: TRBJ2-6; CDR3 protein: CATSRAVSGANVLTF; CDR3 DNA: TGTGCCACCAGCAGAGCTGTCTCTGGGGCCAACGTCCTGACTTTC
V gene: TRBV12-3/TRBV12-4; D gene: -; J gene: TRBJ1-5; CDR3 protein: CASSLQIKPQHF; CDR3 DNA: TGTGCCAGCAGTCTGCAGATTAAGCCCCAGCATTTT
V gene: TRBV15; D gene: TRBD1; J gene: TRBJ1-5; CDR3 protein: CATSRAGTGDQPQHF; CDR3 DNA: TGTGCCACCAGCAGAGCAGGGACAGGGGATCAGCCCCAGCATTTT
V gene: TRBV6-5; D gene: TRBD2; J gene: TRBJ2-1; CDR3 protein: CASGGGQSSYNEQFF; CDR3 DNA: TGTGCCTCCGGGGGGGGGCAGAGCTCCTACAATGAGCAGTTCTTC
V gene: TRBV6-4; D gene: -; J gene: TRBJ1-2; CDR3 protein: CATMDNALYTF; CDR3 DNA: TGTGCCACAATGGACAACGCTCTCTACACCTTC
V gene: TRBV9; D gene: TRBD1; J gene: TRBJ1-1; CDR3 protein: CASSGTGADTEAFF; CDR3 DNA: TGTGCCAGCAGCGGGACAGGGGCGGACACTGAAGCTTTCTTT
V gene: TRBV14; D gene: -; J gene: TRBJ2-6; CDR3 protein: CASSQDRGSSGANVLTF; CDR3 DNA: TGTGCCAGCAGCCAGGACCGAGGGAGCTCTGGGGCCAACGTCCTGACTTTC
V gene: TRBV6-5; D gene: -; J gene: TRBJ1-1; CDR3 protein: CASSYSMAGDTEAFF; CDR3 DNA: TGTGCCAGCAGTTACTCGATGGCAGGGGACACTGAAGCTTTCTTT
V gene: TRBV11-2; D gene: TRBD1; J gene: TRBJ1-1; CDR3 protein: CASSLRGTGGARNTEAFF; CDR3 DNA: TGTGCCAGCAGCTTAAGGGGGACAGGGGGCGCTAGGAACACTGAAGCTTTCTTT
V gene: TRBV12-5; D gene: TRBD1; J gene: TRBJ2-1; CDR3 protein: CASGFDRGRFF; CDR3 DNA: TGTGCTAGTGGTTTTGACAGGGGCAGGTTCTTC
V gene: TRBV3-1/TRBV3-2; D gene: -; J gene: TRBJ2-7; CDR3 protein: CASSQSRGEQYF; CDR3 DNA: TGTGCCAGCAGCCAATCCCGGGGCGAGCAGTACTTC
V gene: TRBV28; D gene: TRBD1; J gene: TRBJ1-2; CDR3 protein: CASSEQGALFYGYTF; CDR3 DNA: TGTGCCAGCAGTGAACAGGGGGCGCTTTTCTATGGCTACACCTTC
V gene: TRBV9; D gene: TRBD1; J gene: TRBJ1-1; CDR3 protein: CASSRGRNTEAFF; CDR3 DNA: TGTGCCAGCAGCAGGGGGCGGAACACTGAAGCTTTCTTT
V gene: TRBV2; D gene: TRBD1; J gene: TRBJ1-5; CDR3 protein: CASRTGGAGNQPQHF; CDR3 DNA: TGTGCCAGCAGGACAGGGGGCGCGGGCAATCAGCCCCAGCATTTT
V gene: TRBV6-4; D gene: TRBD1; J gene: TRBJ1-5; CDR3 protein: CASSGDRPRRGNQPQHF; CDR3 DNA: TGTGCCAGCAGTGGGGACAGGCCTCGCCGGGGCAATCAGCCCCAGCATTTT
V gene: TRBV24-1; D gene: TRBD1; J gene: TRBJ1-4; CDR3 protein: CATSDPRGPAEKLFF; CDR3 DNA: TGTGCCACCAGTGACCCCAGGGGGCCGGCTGAAAAACTGTTTTTT
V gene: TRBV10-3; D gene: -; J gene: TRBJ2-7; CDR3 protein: CAISDKTYEQYF; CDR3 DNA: TGTGCCATCAGTGACAAAACCTACGAGCAGTACTTC
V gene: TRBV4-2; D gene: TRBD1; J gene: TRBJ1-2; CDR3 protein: CASSQDAQGANYGYTF; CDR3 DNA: TGTGCCAGCAGCCAAGACGCCCAGGGGGCCAACTATGGCTACACCTTC